Listed here is a single T cell receptor (beta chain). The antigen remains unidentified. Data came from immunoSEQ multiplex PCR; TCRdb stores just in-frame clones and leaves some out. This sample carries tens of thousands of clones, around 83% of them seen once, and the ten largest clones take 9% to 9.5%. This entry comes from a study of PD-L1 blockade in urothelial cancer. Background on the study: Beginning at some point between 2013 and 2014, patients received atezolizumab, given as 1,200 mg intravenously every 3 weeks. Whole-study findings and limits: Survival was better when pretreatment blood TCR clonality fell below the median.

J lost 4 bases, V lost 4 bases, and 3 bases had no gene match. Germline V gives CDR1 SGHRS, CDR2 YFSETQ. CDR3 length equals 14 residues. Time point indicated: pretreatment peripheral blood. The V call is TRBV5-1, the J call TRBJ1-1; 11 bases are a match to TRBD1. Source: PBMCs, taken around atezolizumab (anti-PD-L1) treatment. The sequence was obtained from a woman aged 65 to 85 with urothelial cancer. The chain's CDR3 is CASSVGTGGTEAFF. The DNA of the CDR3 is TGCGCCAGCAGCGTTGGGACAGGGGGCACTGAAGCTTTCTTT.